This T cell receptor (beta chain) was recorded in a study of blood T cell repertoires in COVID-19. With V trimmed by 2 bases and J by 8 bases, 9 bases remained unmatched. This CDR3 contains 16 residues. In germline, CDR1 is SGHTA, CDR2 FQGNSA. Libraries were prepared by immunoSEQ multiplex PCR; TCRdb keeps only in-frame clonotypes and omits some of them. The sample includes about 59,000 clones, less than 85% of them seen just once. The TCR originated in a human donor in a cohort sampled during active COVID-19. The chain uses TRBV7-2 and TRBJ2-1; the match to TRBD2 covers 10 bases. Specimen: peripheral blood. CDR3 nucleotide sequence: TGTGCCAGCAGCTTAAAAGCTAGCGGGAGTATCCATGAGCAGTTCTTC. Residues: CASSLKASGSIHEQFF.